Shown below are 23 T cell receptor beta chains from a single sample sequenced in a study of T cell repertoires in cytomegalovirus infection. Antigens of these TCRs are unknown. TCRdb re-called the reads with MiXCR, one entry per CDR3 protein. The sample includes 370,000 or so distinct CDR3 sequences, approximately 30% of them seen just once. This material consisted of cultured PBMCs, taken from culture after CMV antigen stimulation. These receptor sequences come from a human donor in good health (CMV status not recorded). Some clones in this sample may be carry-over from other donors' samples.

This clonotype was seen a handful of times. The chain carries TRBV20-1 and TRBJ1-1; TRBD1 matches 7 bases. The CDR3 is 13 residues long. Germline CDR1 is DFQATT and CDR2 is SNEGSKA (reference sequence). The V gene end was trimmed by 5 bases and the J gene end by 7 bases; junction bases not matched to a gene: 10. The CDR3 sequence is CSALNRTGYEAFF. In DNA, the CDR3 is TGCAGTGCTCTCAATAGGACAGGCTATGAAGCTTTCTTT.

This rearrangement joins TRBV7-2 to TRBJ2-1; D call uncertain. This CDR3 spans 12 amino acids. V lost 3 bases and J 1 base, leaving 1 base between the germline ends. The germline V gene encodes CDR1 SGHTA and CDR2 FQGNSA. The CDR3 DNA sequence: TGTGCCAGCAGCTTTTCCTACAATGAGCAGTTCTTC. It encodes CASSFSYNEQFF.

This chain uses TRBV5-4 with TRBJ1-6; D may be TRBD1 (6 bases). The V end was cut by 6 bases, the J end by 6 bases, with 13 bases between. Germline V gene data show CDR1 as SGHNT and CDR2 as YYREEE (reference sequence). The CDR3 runs to 14 residues. The chain's CDR3 is CASKRDTSNSPLHF. In DNA, the CDR3 is TGTGCCAGCAAACGGGACACATCTAATTCACCCCTCCACTTT.

This clonotype was found once. The chain employs TRBV19 and TRBJ2-2, with 9 bases fitting TRBD1. Germline V gives CDR1 LNHDA, CDR2 SQIVND (reference sequence). J gave up 4 bases and V 5 bases, and 8 bases lay outside the gene matches. The CDR3 is made up of 16 amino acids. CDR3 nucleotide sequence: TGTGCCAGTAGTTCGCGACAGGGGGACAGCACCGGGGAGCTGTTTTTT. It codes for CASSSRQGDSTGELFF.

The chain is built from TRBV15 and TRBJ2-1; 9 bases agree with TRBD2. Germline trimming cut 5 bases from V and 9 bases from J; bases unmatched to any gene: 17. CDR1 and CDR2 (germline): LNHNV, YYDKDF (reference sequence). The CDR3 runs to 17 residues. Written as DNA, the CDR3 is TGTGCCACCAGCTGGGAGCTTAGGCGGGAGGGCCCCCGTGAGCAGTTCTTC. Translation: CATSWELRREGPREQFF.

This clonotype was observed a handful of times. The CDR3 DNA reads as TGCGCCAGCAGCCCAGATCATCTGGACAGCGTCTATGGCTACACCTTC. Protein sequence: CASSPDHLDSVYGYTF. The genes are TRBV4-3 and TRBJ1-2, with a weak D call TRBD1 (6 bases). The V and J ends lost 4 bases and 4 bases respectively, with 19 bases between them. This CDR3 region has 16 residues. CDR1 is LGHNA and CDR2 is YSLEER in the germline V gene.

The chain couples TRBV24-1 to TRBJ1-5; D gene uncertain. The CDR3 sequence is 14 residues long. CDR1 is KGHDR, CDR2 SFDVKD, per germline. Trimming pared 0 bases from V and 7 bases from J, leaving 9 bases between. The CDR3 region has the DNA TGTGCCACCAGTGATTTGGTGCAGAACCAGCCCCAGCATTTT. Its translation is CATSDLVQNQPQHF.

About this clonotype itself: A much more abundant neighbour one base away suggests this may be a read error. This chain links TRBV7-6 with TRBJ2-1, with a weak D call TRBD2 (6 bases). V shed 2 bases and J shed 3 bases, with 8 bases lying between them. The CDR3 consists of 14 residues. The germline gives CDR1 SGHVS, CDR2 FNYEAQ. CDR3 loop: CASSLTGVYNEQFF. The CDR3 DNA follows: TGTGCCAGCAGCTTAACGGGAGTCTACAATGAGCAGTTCTTC.

This chain uses TRBV7-2 with TRBJ2-1; TRBD2 matches at 11 bases. V lost 5 bases to trimming and J lost 3 bases; unmatched junction nucleotides: 3. The CDR3 totals 15 residues. Germline CDR1 and CDR2: SGHTA and FQGNSA. The CDR3 DNA reads as TGTGCCAGCAGCACGGGACTAGCGGACTACAATGAGCAGTTCTTC. It is translated as CASSTGLADYNEQFF.

The table lists this clonotype with a few counts. The CDR3: CASTTGGTSYNEQFF. The CDR3 DNA reads TGTGCTAGTACAACCGGGGGGACTAGCTACAATGAGCAGTTCTTC. This chain connects TRBV12-5 to TRBJ2-1; TRBD2 agrees at 8 bases. CDR3 size: 15 residues. Per the germline V gene, CDR1 is LGHNT and CDR2 is FRNRAP. V was pared by 8 bases and J by 3 bases, with 9 bases of the junction left unmatched.

The chain joins TRBV18 to TRBJ2-2, with D unclear. The germline V and J ends were trimmed by 2 bases and 5 bases, with 9 bases remaining between them. Germline V gene data show CDR1 as KGHSH and CDR2 as LQKENI. The CDR3 contains 14 residues. The CDR3 DNA is TGTGCCAGCTCACCAAGGGAAGGGACCGGGGAGCTGTTTTTT. Protein: CASSPREGTGELFF.

Ten or more counts support this clonotype. The J gene is TRBJ2-1, the V gene TRBV19; the match to TRBD2 covers 7 bases. V was pared by 5 bases and J by 5 bases, with 12 bases of the junction left unmatched. Per germline, CDR1 LNHDA and CDR2 SQIVND (reference sequence). The CDR3 consists of 16 residues. The CDR3 protein is CASSPRASGLNNEQFF. The CDR3 DNA reads TGTGCCAGTAGTCCTCGGGCTAGCGGATTAAACAATGAGCAGTTCTTC.

V usage is TRBV20-1 and J usage is TRBJ2-5; D is unresolved. V was shortened by 4 bases and J by 5 bases, with 14 bases between the two germline ends. The CDR3 covers 13 residues. CDR1 and CDR2 from the germline V gene are DFQATT and SNEGSKA (reference sequence). Here the CDR3 reads CSATSPWVETQYF. CDR3 nucleotides: TGCAGTGCTACCTCGCCCTGGGTGGAGACCCAGTACTTC.

CDR3 protein: CASSGYTDTQYF. The CDR3 DNA reads TGTGCCAGCAGTGGCTACACAGATACGCAGTATTTT. The chain links TRBV7-2 to TRBJ2-3; no definite D call. This CDR3 has 12 amino acids. From germline, CDR1 is SGHTA and CDR2 FQGNSA. V was trimmed by 6 bases and J by 2 bases, leaving 6 bases between them.

This clonotype was seen ten or more times. V gene TRBV19 combines with J gene TRBJ1-1; D may be TRBD1 (6 bases). Germline CDR1 LNHDA, CDR2 SQIVND (reference sequence). The CDR3 covers 13 residues. V lost 7 bases to trimming and J lost 1 base, with 10 bases between them. CDR3 residues: CASIPGQNTEAFF. For the CDR3, the DNA is TGTGCCAGTATTCCGGGACAGAACACTGAAGCTTTCTTT.

V and J are TRBV4-1 and TRBJ1-1; a possible D gene is TRBD1 (5 bases). The V gene's germline CDR1 is MGHRA and CDR2 YSYEKL. Trimming took off 8 bases at V and 6 bases at J, with 13 bases between the two ends. This CDR3 region has 12 residues. The DNA of the CDR3 is TGCGCCAGCGAAACAGGAACCCCTGAAGCTTTCTTT. This encodes CASETGTPEAFF.

This chain connects TRBV29-1 to TRBJ2-5; D is unresolved. Trimming cost V 3 bases and J 5 bases, with 7 bases left between them. This CDR3 is built from 11 residues. Per the germline V gene, CDR1 is SQVTM and CDR2 is ANQGSEA. Written as DNA, the CDR3 is TGCAGCGTTGAGCGTGGCGAGACCCAGTACTTC. Amino acid sequence: CSVERGETQYF.

This clonotype was picked up a small number of times. The CDR3 DNA sequence: TGCGCCAGCAGCCAATTCGGACAGGGGGAGCCCCTCCACTTT. Protein: CASSQFGQGEPLHF. V gene TRBV4-1 combines with J gene TRBJ1-6; 10 bases align to TRBD1. Germline V gene lookup returns CDR1 MGHRA and CDR2 YSYEKL. The CDR3 loop spans 14 amino acids. Losses at the gene ends were 2 bases for V and 13 bases for J; bases not matched to a gene: 5.

This clonotype was found a few times. The J gene is TRBJ1-5, the V gene TRBV19; 10 nucleotides agree with TRBD1. The CDR3 contains 17 residues. The V gene's germline CDR1 is LNHDA and CDR2 SQIVND (reference sequence). V lost 7 bases and J lost 0; bases outside the gene matches: 9. The CDR3 spells CASKLGTGVNSNQPQHF. The CDR3 DNA is TGTGCCAGTAAACTGGGGACAGGGGTTAATAGCAATCAGCCCCAGCATTTT.

This clonotype was counted at least ten times. The rearrangement joins TRBV18 to TRBJ2-7; D not certain. This CDR3 has 11 amino acids. Germline V gene lookup returns CDR1 KGHSH and CDR2 LQKENI. The V gene lost 3 bases and the J gene lost 5 bases, with 5 bases spanning the gap. The CDR3 sequence: CASSPLDEQYF. DNA of the CDR3: TGTGCCAGCTCACCTCTCGACGAGCAGTACTTC. Supplemented by reference TRBV18 and TRBJ2-7, the full variable domain reads NAGVMQNPRHLVRRRGQEARLRCSPMKGHSHVYWYRQLPEEGLKFMVYLQKENIIDESGMPKERFSAEFPKEGPSILRIQQVVRGDSAAYFCASSPLDEQYFGPGTRLTVT.

The rearrangement links TRBV7-8 to TRBJ1-6, with D uncertain. The CDR3 consists of 12 residues. CDR1 is SGHVS and CDR2 is FQNEAQ in the germline V gene. V lost 5 bases and J lost 7, with 6 bases in between. CDR3 in DNA: TGTGCCAGCAGCGCGAACAATTCACCCCTCCACTTT. This gives the protein CASSANNSPLHF.

In DNA, the CDR3 is TGTGCCAGCAGTGCACGCTGGACTAGCGCATTGGGGAATGAGCAGTTCTTC. This gives the protein CASSARWTSALGNEQFF. V is TRBV27 and J is TRBJ2-1, with 9 bases lining up with TRBD2. This CDR3 is 17 amino acids long. Trimming cost V 5 bases and J 7 bases; bases outside gene matches: 15. CDR1 MNHEY and CDR2 SMNVEV come from the germline V gene (reference sequence).

In its sample, this clonotype was seen many times. V is TRBV7-6 and J is TRBJ2-5, with 8 bases fitting TRBD2. Germline loops: CDR1 SGHVS, CDR2 FNYEAQ. Germline trimming cut 7 bases from V and 1 base from J; bases unmatched to any gene: 8. This CDR3 is built from 15 residues. In DNA form, the CDR3 reads TGTGCCAGCACCCTTGGGAGCGGGAGCCAAGAGACCCAGTACTTC. Encoded protein: CASTLGSGSQETQYF. Combining the CDR3 with reference TRBV7-6 and TRBJ2-5 gives the whole variable domain GAGVSQSPRYKVTKRGQDVALRCDPISGHVSLYWYRQALGQGPEFLTYFNYEAQQDKSGLPNDRFSAERPEGSISTLTIQRTEQRDSAMYRCASTLGSGSQETQYFGPGTRLLVL.